This T cell receptor (beta chain) derives from a study of beta chain features in type 1 diabetes. Study-wide results and caveats: Within each of all four CD4+ subsets, Type 1 diabetes patients had TCRB CDR3s that were moderately but significantly shorter. HLA influence on TCRB rearrangement stayed unresolved here. Reads derived from cDNA could over-represent cells showing high TCR expression. Patients' naive, central memory and regulatory TCRB repertoires appeared more alike than those of healthy donors.

Trimming cost V 2 bases and J 10 bases, with 13 bases left between them. Germline CDR1 reads SGDLS; CDR2 reads YYNGEE. CDR3 length: 14 amino acids. Investigators reverse transcribed all isolated RNA, so they sequenced expressed TCRB transcripts. Using immunoSEQ multiplex PCR, the repertoire was profiled, and TCRdb retains in-frame clones only, with some absent. The sample holds 250,000 or so clones, roughly 22% seen once. A note on this clone: The antigen is undetermined.

Sequencing was done on a sample of naive CD4+ T cells from blood. The clonotype originates from a woman aged 40-49 years with type 1 diabetes. The chain links TRBV9 to TRBJ1-6, with TRBD1 as a possible D gene (6 bases). This CDR3 reads CASSVGDTESPLHF. The CDR3 nucleotides are TGTGCCAGCAGCGTCGGGGACACGGAGTCACCCCTCCACTTT.